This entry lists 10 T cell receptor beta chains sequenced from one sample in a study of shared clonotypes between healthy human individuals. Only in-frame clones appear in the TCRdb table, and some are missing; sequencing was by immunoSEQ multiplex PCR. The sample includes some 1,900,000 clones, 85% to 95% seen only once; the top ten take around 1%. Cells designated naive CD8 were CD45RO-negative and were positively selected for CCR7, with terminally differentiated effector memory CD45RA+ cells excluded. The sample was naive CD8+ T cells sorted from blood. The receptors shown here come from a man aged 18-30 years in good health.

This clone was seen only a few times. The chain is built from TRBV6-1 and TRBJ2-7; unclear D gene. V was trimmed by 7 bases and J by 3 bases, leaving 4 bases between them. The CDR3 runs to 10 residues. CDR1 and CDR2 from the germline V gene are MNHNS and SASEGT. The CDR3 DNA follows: TGTGCCAGCAATGTCTACGAGCAGTACTTC. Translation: CASNVYEQYF.

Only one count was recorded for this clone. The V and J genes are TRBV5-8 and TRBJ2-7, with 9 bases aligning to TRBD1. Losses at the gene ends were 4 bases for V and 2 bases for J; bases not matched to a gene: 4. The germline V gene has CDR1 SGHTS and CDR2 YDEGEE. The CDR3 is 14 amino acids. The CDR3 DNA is TGTGCCAGCAGCCCCTGGACAGGGGCCTACGAGCAGTACTTC. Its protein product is CASSPWTGAYEQYF.

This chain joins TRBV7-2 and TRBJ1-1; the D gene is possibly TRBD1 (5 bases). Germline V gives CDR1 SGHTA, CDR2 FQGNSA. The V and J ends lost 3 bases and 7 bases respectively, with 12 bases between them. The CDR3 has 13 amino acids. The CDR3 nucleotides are TGTGCCAGCAGCTTGGTTTGGGACGGTGAAGCTTTCTTT. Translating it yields CASSLVWDGEAFF.

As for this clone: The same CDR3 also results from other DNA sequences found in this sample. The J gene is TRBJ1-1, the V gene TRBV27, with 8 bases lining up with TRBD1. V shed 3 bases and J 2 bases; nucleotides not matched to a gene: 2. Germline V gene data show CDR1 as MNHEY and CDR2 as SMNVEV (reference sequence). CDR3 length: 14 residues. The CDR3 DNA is TGTGCCAGCAGTTTGGCAGGGGGCAACACTGAAGCTTTCTTT. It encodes CASSLAGGNTEAFF.

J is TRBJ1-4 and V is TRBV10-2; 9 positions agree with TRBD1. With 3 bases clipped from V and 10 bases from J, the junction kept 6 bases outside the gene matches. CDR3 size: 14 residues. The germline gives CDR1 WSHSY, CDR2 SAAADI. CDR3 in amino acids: CASSESDRGGKLFF. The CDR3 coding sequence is TGCGCCAGCAGTGAATCGGACAGGGGAGGAAAACTGTTTTTT.

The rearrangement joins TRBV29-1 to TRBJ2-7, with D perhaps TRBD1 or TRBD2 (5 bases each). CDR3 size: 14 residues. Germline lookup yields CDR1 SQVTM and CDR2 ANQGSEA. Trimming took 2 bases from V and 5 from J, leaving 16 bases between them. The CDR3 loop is CSVELGPGIDEQYF. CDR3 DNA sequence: TGCAGCGTTGAACTGGGACCAGGGATCGACGAGCAGTACTTC.

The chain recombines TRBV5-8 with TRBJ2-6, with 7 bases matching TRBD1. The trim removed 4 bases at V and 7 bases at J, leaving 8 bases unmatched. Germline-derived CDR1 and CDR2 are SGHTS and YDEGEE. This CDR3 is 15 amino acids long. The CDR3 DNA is TGTGCCAGCAGCCCGGGACAGTATATCGCCAACGTCCTGACTTTC. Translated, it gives CASSPGQYIANVLTF.

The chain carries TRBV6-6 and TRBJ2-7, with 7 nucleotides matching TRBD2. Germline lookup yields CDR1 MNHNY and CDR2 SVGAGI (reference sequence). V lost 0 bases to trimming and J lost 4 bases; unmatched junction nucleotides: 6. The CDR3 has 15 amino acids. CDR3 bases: TGTGCCAGCAGTTACTCGTGGGGGGGAGAATACGAGCAGTACTTC. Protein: CASSYSWGGEYEQYF.

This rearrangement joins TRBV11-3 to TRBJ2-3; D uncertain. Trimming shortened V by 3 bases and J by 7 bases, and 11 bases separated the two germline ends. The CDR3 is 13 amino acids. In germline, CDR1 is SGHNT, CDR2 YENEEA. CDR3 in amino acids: CASSFDGEYTQYF. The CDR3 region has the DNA TGTGCCAGCAGCTTTGACGGAGAGTATACGCAGTATTTT.

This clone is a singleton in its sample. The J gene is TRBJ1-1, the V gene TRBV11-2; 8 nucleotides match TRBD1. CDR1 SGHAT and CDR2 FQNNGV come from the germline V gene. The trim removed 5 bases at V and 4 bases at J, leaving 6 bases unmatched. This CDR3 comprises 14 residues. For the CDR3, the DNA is TGTGCCAGCAGCCCCGACAGGGGAAGCACTGAAGCTTTCTTT. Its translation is CASSPDRGSTEAFF.